What follows are 24 T cell receptor beta chains derived from one specimen sequenced in a study of shared clonotypes between healthy human individuals. Sequenced by immunoSEQ multiplex PCR; TCRdb stores in-frame clones only, minus some. Of about 2 million clones listed, 85% to 95% were seen once; the top ten hold more than 0.1%. The sample taken for sequencing was naive CD4+ T cells sorted from blood. The sample's subset: CD45RA+ positively selected. The receptors were gathered from a man aged 18 to 30 in good health.

The gene calls are TRBV11-2 and TRBJ1-2; D possibly corresponds to TRBD1 (6 bases). Trimming stripped 4 bases from V and 2 bases from J, with 8 bases between. The CDR3 spans 13 residues. Germline CDR1 is SGHAT and CDR2 is FQNNGV. CDR3 sequence: CASSSQGNYGYTF. The CDR3 coding sequence is TGTGCCAGCAGCTCTCAGGGGAACTATGGCTACACCTTC. The whole variable domain, remainder taken from reference TRBV11-2 and TRBJ1-2, is EAGVAQSPRYKIIEKRQSVAFWCNPISGHATLYWYQQILGQGPKLLIQFQNNGVVDDSQLPKDRFSAERLKGVDSTLKIQPAKLEDSAVYLCASSSQGNYGYTFGSGTRLTVV.

With regard to this clone: Other nucleotide sequences from this sample produce the same CDR3. This chain connects TRBV30 to TRBJ2-5; 9 nucleotides agree with TRBD1. The CDR3 is 15 amino acids. Germline lookup yields CDR1 GTSNPN and CDR2 SVGIG (reference sequence). V lost 2 bases to trimming and J lost 4 bases; unmatched junction nucleotides: 8. The CDR3 DNA reads as TGTGCCTGGAGTTTCACAGGGGGCGGGGGAGAGACCCAGTACTTC. Encoded protein: CAWSFTGGGGETQYF.

In regard to this clone: Other DNA sequences of this sample code for an identical CDR3. The chain joins TRBV30 to TRBJ1-2; TRBD1 matches 10 bases. Germline V gene sequence: CDR1 GTSNPN, CDR2 SVGIG (reference sequence). V lost 3 bases to trimming and J lost 3 bases; unmatched junction nucleotides: 1. The length of the CDR3 is 13 residues. The CDR3 region is CAWRTGGDYGYTF. The DNA of the CDR3 is TGTGCCTGGAGGACAGGGGGCGACTATGGCTACACCTTC.

The chain carries TRBV5-1 and TRBJ2-2, with a tentative D call TRBD2 (7 bases). From germline, CDR1 is SGHRS and CDR2 YFSETQ. The CDR3 totals 16 residues. Trimming left V 0 bases short and J 3 bases short, with 12 bases between. CDR3 amino acids: CASSLEAGAYTGELFF. Here the CDR3 DNA reads TGCGCCAGCAGCTTGGAGGCGGGGGCTTACACCGGGGAGCTGTTTTTT.

This chain connects TRBV6-5 to TRBJ2-5; D uncertain. The CDR3 runs 15 residues. The V gene lost 1 base and the J gene lost 2 bases, with 11 bases spanning the gap. Per germline, CDR1 MNHEY and CDR2 SVGAGI. CDR3 protein: CASSYFQDAQETQYF. CDR3 nucleotides: TGTGCCAGCAGTTACTTCCAGGACGCACAAGAGACCCAGTACTTC.

The V and J genes are TRBV4-1 and TRBJ1-4; D unclear. The V gene lost 6 bases and the J gene lost 7 bases, with 12 bases spanning the gap. CDR3 size: 13 residues. Germline lookup yields CDR1 MGHRA and CDR2 YSYEKL. This CDR3 reads CASSFGWGEKLFF. Written as DNA, the CDR3 is TGCGCCAGCAGTTTTGGATGGGGTGAAAAACTGTTTTTT.

This chain uses TRBV9 with TRBJ2-7; 7 bases match TRBD2. In germline, CDR1 is SGDLS, CDR2 YYNGEE. V gave up 4 bases and J gave up 2 bases; unmatched junction bases: 9. The CDR3 is made up of 15 amino acids. CDR3 nucleotides: TGTGCCAGCAGCTTAGAGGGAGGGATTACCTACGAGCAGTACTTC. Its translation: CASSLEGGITYEQYF.

The chain joins TRBV5-1 to TRBJ1-6; 8 nucleotides agree with TRBD1. Germline CDR1 is SGHRS and CDR2 is YFSETQ. V lost 4 bases to trimming and J lost 7 bases; unmatched junction nucleotides: 7. This CDR3 has 15 residues. For the CDR3, the DNA is TGCGCCAGCAGCATACCGACAGGGGACAATTCACCCCTCCACTTT. This codes for CASSIPTGDNSPLHF.

J is TRBJ2-2 and V is TRBV30, with 7 nucleotides matching TRBD1. This CDR3 spans 16 amino acids. With 4 bases clipped from V and 3 bases from J, the junction kept 11 bases outside the gene matches. CDR1 and CDR2 from the germline V gene are GTSNPN and SVGIG (reference sequence). CDR3 in DNA: TGTGCCTGGACCCCCGAGAGGGGGCTGGACACCGGGGAGCTGTTTTTT. It translates to CAWTPERGLDTGELFF.

The CDR3 loop reads CASSDTGIQYF. CDR3 in DNA: TGTGCCAGCAGTGACACGGGCATTCAGTACTTC. The chain is built from TRBV2 and TRBJ2-4; D not certain. The V end lost 3 bases, the J end lost 9 bases, and 6 bases lay between the germline ends. The CDR3 extends over 11 amino acids. The V gene's germline CDR1 is SNHLY and CDR2 FYNNEI.

The chain joins TRBV7-9 to TRBJ2-5; the D is unclear. The germline V and J ends were trimmed by 8 bases and 1 base, with 11 bases remaining between them. The germline V gene encodes CDR1 SEHNR and CDR2 FQNEAQ (reference sequence). The CDR3 covers 13 residues. As DNA, the CDR3 is TGTGCCAGCCGCCAAGGGCCCCAAGAGACCCAGTACTTC. This gives the protein CASRQGPQETQYF. The full variable domain, in which reference TRBV7-9 and TRBJ2-5 provide the parts outside the CDR3, is DTGVSQNPRHKITKRGQNVTFRCDPISEHNRLYWYRQTLGQGPEFLTYFQNEAQLEKSRLLSDRFSAERPKGSFSTLEIQRTEQGDSAMYLCASRQGPQETQYFGPGTRLLVL.

This chain uses TRBV7-2 with TRBJ2-1; D gene unclear. V was cut by 1 base and J by 6 bases, with 7 bases left in between. The CDR3 contains 13 residues. CDR1 is SGHTA, CDR2 FQGNSA, per germline. The CDR3 loop reads CASSLGRSNEQFF. CDR3 sequence (DNA): TGTGCCAGCAGCTTAGGCAGGAGCAATGAGCAGTTCTTC.

The J gene is TRBJ1-5, the V gene TRBV6-6; D is unresolved. Trimming pared 6 bases from V and 3 bases from J, leaving 9 bases between. The CDR3 has 13 amino acids. Germline CDR1 reads MNHNY; CDR2 reads SVGAGI (reference sequence). The CDR3 DNA reads as TGTGCCAGCAGACTCAACGCCAATCAGCCCCAGCATTTT. It encodes CASRLNANQPQHF.

This rearrangement joins TRBV6-5 to TRBJ2-7; tentatively, D is TRBD2 (5 bases). This CDR3 has 12 amino acids. V dropped 5 bases and J dropped 9 bases, with 14 bases sitting between them. Per germline, CDR1 MNHEY and CDR2 SVGAGI. The CDR3 nucleotides are TGTGCCAGCAGTACGAGAGGGTTCGCGCAGTACTTC. Translating it yields CASSTRGFAQYF.

V usage is TRBV6-1 and J usage is TRBJ2-7, with a possible D match to TRBD2 (7 bases). V lost 6 bases, J lost 4 bases, and 10 bases lay in between. This CDR3 region has 12 residues. CDR1 is MNHNS and CDR2 is SASEGT in the germline V gene. This chain's CDR3 is CASRQGGYEQYF. The CDR3, as DNA: TGTGCCAGCAGACAGGGAGGGTACGAGCAGTACTTC.

Regarding this clone: This same CDR3 is encoded by further DNA sequences in the sample. Here the CDR3 DNA reads TGTGCCATCTCCGGGACAGGGGGCCCCTACGAGCAGTACTTC. Its translation is CAISGTGGPYEQYF. V and J are TRBV10-3 and TRBJ2-7, with TRBD1 identical over 12 bases. Trimming removed 8 bases from V and 2 bases from J; junction bases left unmatched: 4. This CDR3 has 14 amino acids. The germline CDR1 and CDR2 sequences are ENHRY and SYGVKD.

V and J are TRBV11-1 and TRBJ2-1; 11 positions agree with TRBD2. J was trimmed by 6 bases and V by 5 bases; bases with no gene match: 9. The germline CDR1 and CDR2 sequences are SGHAT and FQDESV (reference sequence). The CDR3 runs 16 residues. CDR3 in amino acids: CASSPLAGGMSNEQFF. The CDR3 region has the DNA TGTGCCAGCAGCCCTCTAGCGGGGGGTATGAGCAATGAGCAGTTCTTC.

This chain uses TRBV7-8 with TRBJ1-4; the D gene is possibly TRBD1 (5 bases). The V end lost 4 bases, the J end lost 4 bases, and 7 bases lay between the germline ends. CDR3 length equals 13 residues. CDR1 SGHVS and CDR2 FQNEAQ come from the germline V gene. Here the CDR3 reads CASSSGINEKLFF. The CDR3 coding sequence is TGTGCCAGCAGCTCAGGGATTAATGAAAAACTGTTTTTT.

CDR3 nucleotides: TGTGCCAGCAGCTTGAGGACTAGCGGCACAGATACGCAGTATTTT. It specifies CASSLRTSGTDTQYF. The V call is TRBV5-6, the J call TRBJ2-3; 9 bases match TRBD2. Germline V CDR1 and CDR2: SGHDT, YYEEEE. Trimming at V came to 1 base and at J to 1 base, leaving 1 base not matched to a gene. The CDR3 consists of 15 residues. Combining the CDR3 with reference TRBV5-6 and TRBJ2-3 gives the whole variable domain DAGVTQSPTHLIKTRGQQVTLRCSPKSGHDTVSWYQQALGQGPQFIFQYYEEEERQRGNFPDRFSGHQFPNYSSELNVNALLLGDSALYLCASSLRTSGTDTQYFGPGTRLTVL.

DNA of the CDR3: TGTGCCTGGAGCCCCGGGCAGAAAAATTCACCCCTCCACTTT. This translates into CAWSPGQKNSPLHF. The chain joins TRBV30 to TRBJ1-6, with D hard to call. The CDR3 loop spans 14 amino acids. Trimming shortened V by 3 bases and J by 7 bases, and 13 bases separated the two germline ends. Germline assignment: CDR1 GTSNPN and CDR2 SVGIG (reference sequence).

The chain uses TRBV5-1 and TRBJ2-3, with TRBD2 identical over 8 bases. The CDR3 has 14 residues. Germline V gene lookup returns CDR1 SGHRS and CDR2 YFSETQ. The V and J ends lost 6 bases and 6 bases, in that order; junction bases with no gene match: 9. In DNA form, the CDR3 reads TGCGCCAGCACCTTATTAGCGGGAACCGATACGCAGTATTTT. Its protein is CASTLLAGTDTQYF.

This CDR3 is CASSATGTMTSGNYNEQFF. Written as DNA, the CDR3 is TGTGCCTCCTCGGCGACAGGGACAATGACTAGCGGGAACTACAATGAGCAGTTCTTC. J is TRBJ2-1 and V is TRBV30; TRBD2 matches at 11 bases. Germline V gives CDR1 GTSNPN, CDR2 SVGIG (reference sequence). With 7 bases clipped from V and 3 bases from J, the junction kept 20 bases outside the gene matches. The CDR3 has 19 amino acids.

Only a few counts were recorded for this clone. V usage is TRBV9 and J usage is TRBJ1-3, with 8 bases that match TRBD1. Germline V gives CDR1 SGDLS, CDR2 YYNGEE. The trim removed 3 bases at V and 2 bases at J, leaving 4 bases unmatched. The CDR3 is 15 residues long. The CDR3 DNA reads TGTGCCAGCAGCGCCTGGACAGGGACTGGAAACACCATATATTTT. Protein sequence: CASSAWTGTGNTIYF.

This clone was recorded only once. The chain combines TRBV4-3 with TRBJ2-2; 12 bases map to TRBD2. CDR1 LGHNA and CDR2 YSLEER come from the germline V gene. The V segment lost 2 bases and the J segment 1 base; nucleotides outside the gene matches: 5. This CDR3 spans 18 amino acids. The CDR3 DNA reads as TGCGCCAGCAGCCAACGGCTAGCGGGAGGGAAGAACACCGGGGAGCTGTTTTTT. Amino acid sequence: CASSQRLAGGKNTGELFF.